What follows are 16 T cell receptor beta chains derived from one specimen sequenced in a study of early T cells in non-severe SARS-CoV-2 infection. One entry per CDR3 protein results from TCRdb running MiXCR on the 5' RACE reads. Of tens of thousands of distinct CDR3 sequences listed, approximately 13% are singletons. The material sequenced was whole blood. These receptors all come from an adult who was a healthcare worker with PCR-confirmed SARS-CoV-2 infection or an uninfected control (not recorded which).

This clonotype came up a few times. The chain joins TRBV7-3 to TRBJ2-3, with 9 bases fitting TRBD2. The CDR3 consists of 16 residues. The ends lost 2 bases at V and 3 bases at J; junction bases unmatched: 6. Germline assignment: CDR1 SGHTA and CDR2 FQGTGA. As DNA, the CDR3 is TGTGCCAGCAGCTTAGGTAGTAGCGGGAGAACAGATACGCAGTATTTT. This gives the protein CASSLGSSGRTDTQYF. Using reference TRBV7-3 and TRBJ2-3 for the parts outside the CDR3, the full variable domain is GAGVSQTPSNKVTEKGKYVELRCDPISGHTALYWYRQSLGQGPEFLIYFQGTGAADDSGLPNDRFFAVRPEGSVSTLKIQRTERGDSAVYLCASSLGSSGRTDTQYFGPGTRLTVL.

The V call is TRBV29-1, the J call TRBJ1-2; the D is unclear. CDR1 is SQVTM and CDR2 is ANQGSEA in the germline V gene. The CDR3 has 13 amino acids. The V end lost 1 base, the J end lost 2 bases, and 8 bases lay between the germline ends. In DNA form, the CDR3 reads TGCAGCGTTGAAGTGTGGCGAAACTATGGCTACACCTTC. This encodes CSVEVWRNYGYTF.

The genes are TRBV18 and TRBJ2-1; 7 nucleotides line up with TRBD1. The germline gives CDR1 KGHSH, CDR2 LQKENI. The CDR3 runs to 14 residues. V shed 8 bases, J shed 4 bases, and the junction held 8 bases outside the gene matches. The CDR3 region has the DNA TGTGCCAGCGCCACCGGGACAGTTTACAATGAGCAGTTCTTC. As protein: CASATGTVYNEQFF.

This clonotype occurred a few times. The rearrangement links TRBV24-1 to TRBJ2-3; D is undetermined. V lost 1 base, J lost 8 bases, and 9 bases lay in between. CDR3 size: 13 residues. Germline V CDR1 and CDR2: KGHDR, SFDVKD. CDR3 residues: CATSDFWGSTQYF. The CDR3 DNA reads TGTGCCACCAGTGATTTCTGGGGAAGTACGCAGTATTTT.

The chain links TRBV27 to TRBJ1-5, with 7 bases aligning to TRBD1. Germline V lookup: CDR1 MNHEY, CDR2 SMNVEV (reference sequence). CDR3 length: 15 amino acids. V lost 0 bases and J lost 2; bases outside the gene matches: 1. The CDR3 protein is CASSLSRGRNQPQHF. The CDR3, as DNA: TGTGCCAGCAGTTTATCGAGGGGGCGCAATCAGCCCCAGCATTTT.

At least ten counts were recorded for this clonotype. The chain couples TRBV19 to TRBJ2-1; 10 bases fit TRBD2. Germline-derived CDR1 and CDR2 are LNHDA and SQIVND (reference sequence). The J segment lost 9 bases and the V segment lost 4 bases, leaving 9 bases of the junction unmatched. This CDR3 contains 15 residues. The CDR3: CASSTSGSSTSEQFF. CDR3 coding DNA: TGTGCCAGTAGTACTAGCGGGAGCTCCACAAGTGAGCAGTTCTTC.

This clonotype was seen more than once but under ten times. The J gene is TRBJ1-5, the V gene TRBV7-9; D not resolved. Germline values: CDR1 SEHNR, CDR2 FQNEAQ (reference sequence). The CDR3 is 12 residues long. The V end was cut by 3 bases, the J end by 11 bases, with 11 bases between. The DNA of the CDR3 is TGTGCCAGCAGCTTGGACCGGCAGGCCCAGCATTTT. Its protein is CASSLDRQAQHF.

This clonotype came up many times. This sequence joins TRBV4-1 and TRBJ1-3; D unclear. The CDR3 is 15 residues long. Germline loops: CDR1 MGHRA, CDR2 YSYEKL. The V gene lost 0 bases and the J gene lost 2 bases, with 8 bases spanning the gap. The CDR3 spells CASSQDTLTGNTIYF. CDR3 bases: TGCGCCAGCAGCCAAGATACCCTTACTGGAAACACCATATATTTT.

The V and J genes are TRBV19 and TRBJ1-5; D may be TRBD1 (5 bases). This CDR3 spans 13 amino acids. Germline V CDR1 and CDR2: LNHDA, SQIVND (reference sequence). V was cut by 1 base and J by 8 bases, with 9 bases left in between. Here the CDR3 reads CASSIGRVEPQHF. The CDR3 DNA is TGTGCCAGTAGTATAGGCAGGGTTGAGCCCCAGCATTTT.

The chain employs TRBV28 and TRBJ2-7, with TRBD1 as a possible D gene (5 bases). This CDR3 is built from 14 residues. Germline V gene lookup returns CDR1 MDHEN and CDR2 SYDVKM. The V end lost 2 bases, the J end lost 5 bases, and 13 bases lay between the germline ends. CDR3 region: CASSLIQGNHEQYF. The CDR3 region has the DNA TGTGCCAGCAGTTTAATTCAGGGTAACCACGAGCAGTACTTC.

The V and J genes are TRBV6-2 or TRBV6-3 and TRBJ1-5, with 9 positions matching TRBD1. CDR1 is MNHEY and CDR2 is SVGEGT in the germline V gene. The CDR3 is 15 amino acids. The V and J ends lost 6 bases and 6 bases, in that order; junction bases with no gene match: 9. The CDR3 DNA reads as TGTGCCAGCAGGATCCGGGACAGGGAATTTCAGCCCCAGCATTTT. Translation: CASRIRDREFQPQHF.

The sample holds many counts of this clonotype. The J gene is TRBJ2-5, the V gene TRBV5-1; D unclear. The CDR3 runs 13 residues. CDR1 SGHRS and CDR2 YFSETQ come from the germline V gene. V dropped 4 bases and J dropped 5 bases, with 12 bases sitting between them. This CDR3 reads CASSPGPTETQYF. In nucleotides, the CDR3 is TGCGCCAGCAGCCCCGGCCCTACGGAGACCCAGTACTTC.

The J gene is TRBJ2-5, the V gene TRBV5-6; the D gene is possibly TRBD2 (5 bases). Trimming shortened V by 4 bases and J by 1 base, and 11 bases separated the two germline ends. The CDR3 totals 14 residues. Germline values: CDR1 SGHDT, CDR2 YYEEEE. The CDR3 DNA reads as TGTGCCAGCAGCAGCGGATTTGCCCAAGAGACCCAGTACTTC. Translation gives CASSSGFAQETQYF.

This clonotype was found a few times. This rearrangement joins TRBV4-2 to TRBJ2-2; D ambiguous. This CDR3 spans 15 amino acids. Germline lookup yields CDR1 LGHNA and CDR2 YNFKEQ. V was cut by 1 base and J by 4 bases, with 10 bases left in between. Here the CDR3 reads CASSQVPGFTGELFF. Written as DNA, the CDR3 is TGTGCCAGCAGCCAAGTACCCGGATTCACCGGGGAGCTGTTTTTT.

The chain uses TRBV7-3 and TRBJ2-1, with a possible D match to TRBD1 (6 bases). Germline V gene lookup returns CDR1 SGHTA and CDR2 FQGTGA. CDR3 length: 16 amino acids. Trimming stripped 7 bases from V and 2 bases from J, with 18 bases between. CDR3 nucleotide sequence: TGTGCCAGCACCTCCAGTGCAGGGGCCCCCTACAATGAGCAGTTCTTC. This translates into CASTSSAGAPYNEQFF. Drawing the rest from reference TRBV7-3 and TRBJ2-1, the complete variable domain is GAGVSQTPSNKVTEKGKYVELRCDPISGHTALYWYRQSLGQGPEFLIYFQGTGAADDSGLPNDRFFAVRPEGSVSTLKIQRTERGDSAVYLCASTSSAGAPYNEQFFGPGTRLTVL.

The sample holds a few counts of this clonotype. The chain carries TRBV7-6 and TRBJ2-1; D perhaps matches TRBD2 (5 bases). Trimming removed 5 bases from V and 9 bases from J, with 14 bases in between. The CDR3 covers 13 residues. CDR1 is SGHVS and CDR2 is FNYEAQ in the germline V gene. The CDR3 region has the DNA TGTGCCAGCAGCCCGACTCCCCGGGGTGAGCAGTTCTTC. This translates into CASSPTPRGEQFF.